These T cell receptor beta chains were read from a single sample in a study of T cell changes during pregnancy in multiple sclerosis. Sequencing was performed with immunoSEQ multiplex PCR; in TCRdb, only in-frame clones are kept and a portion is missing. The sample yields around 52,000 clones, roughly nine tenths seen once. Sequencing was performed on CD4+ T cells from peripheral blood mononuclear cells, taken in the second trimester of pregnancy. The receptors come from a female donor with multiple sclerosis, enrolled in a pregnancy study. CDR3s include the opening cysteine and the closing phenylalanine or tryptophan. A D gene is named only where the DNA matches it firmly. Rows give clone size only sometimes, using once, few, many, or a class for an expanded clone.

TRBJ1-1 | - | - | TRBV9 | CWGGRPMNTEAFF | TGTTGGGGGGGGCGGCCCATGAACACTGAAGCTTTCTTT
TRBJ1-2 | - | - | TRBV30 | CAWSPERDYGYTF | TGTGCCTGGAGCCCCGAACGGGACTATGGCTACACCTTC
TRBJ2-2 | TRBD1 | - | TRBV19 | CASSRARTGVTGELFF | TGTGCCAGTAGTAGAGCCCGGACAGGGGTAACCGGGGAGCTGTTTTTT
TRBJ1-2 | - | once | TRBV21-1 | CASSKGTGEYGYTF | TGTGCCAGCAGCAAAGGGACAGGGGAATATGGCTACACCTTC
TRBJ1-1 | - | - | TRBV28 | CASSLQNTEAFF | TGTGCCAGCAGTTTACAGAACACTGAAGCTTTCTTT
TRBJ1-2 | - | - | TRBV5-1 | CASSPEPQGGYGYTF | TGCGCCAGCAGCCCAGAACCCCAGGGTGGCTATGGCTACACCTTC
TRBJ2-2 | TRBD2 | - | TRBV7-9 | CASRRGGNTGELFF | TGTGCCAGCAGACGGGGGGGGAACACCGGGGAGCTGTTTTTT
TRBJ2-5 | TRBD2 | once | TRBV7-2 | CASSAPGLAGEYQETQYF | TGTGCCAGCAGCGCCCCGGGACTAGCGGGGGAGTACCAAGAGACCCAGTACTTC
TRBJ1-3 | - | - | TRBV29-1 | CSVGRDSSGNTIYF | TGCAGCGTTGGAAGGGACTCCTCTGGAAACACCATATATTTT
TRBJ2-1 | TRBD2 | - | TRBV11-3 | CASSLGTSGGAKRQFF | TGTGCCAGCAGCTTAGGGACTAGCGGGGGGGCGAAGCGGCAGTTCTTC
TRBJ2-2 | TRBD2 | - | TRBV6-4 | CASSVRGSGMNTGELFF | TGTGCCAGCAGTGTCAGGGGTAGCGGGATGAACACCGGGGAGCTGTTTTTT
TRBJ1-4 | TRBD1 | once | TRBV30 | CAWSPRDRGLSEKLFF | TGTGCCTGGAGTCCCAGGGACAGGGGGTTATCGGAAAAACTGTTTTTT
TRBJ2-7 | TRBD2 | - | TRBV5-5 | CASSQGLAPYEQYF | TGTGCCAGCAGCCAGGGACTAGCGCCCTACGAGCAGTACTTC
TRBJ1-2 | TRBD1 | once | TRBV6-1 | CASGLGQGAQGYTF | TGTGCCTCGGGTTTGGGACAGGGGGCGCAAGGCTACACCTTC
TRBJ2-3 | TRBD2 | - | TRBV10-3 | CAIRTSGLAGSDTQYF | TGTGCCATCAGGACTTCGGGACTAGCGGGATCAGATACGCAGTATTTT
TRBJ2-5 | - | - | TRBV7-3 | CASSLTLKETQYF | TGTGCCAGCAGCTTAACGCTAAAAGAGACCCAGTACTTC
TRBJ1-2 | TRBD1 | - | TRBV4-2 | CASSQDINRGRSHGYTF | TGTGCCAGCAGCCAGGACATTAACAGGGGAAGGAGTCATGGCTACACCTTC
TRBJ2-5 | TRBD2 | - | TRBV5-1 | CASSLPTSGRNYQETQYF | TGCGCCAGCAGCTTGCCGACTAGCGGGAGGAATTACCAAGAGACCCAGTACTTC
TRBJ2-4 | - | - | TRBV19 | CASKDPRVSAKNIQYF | TGTGCCAGTAAGGATCCCAGGGTTTCAGCCAAAAACATTCAGTACTTC
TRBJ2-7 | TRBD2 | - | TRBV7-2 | CASSLGLAGGYEQYF | TGTGCCAGCAGTTTAGGACTAGCGGGGGGGTACGAGCAGTACTTC
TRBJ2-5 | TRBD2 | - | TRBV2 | CASSEQFGTSGVRETQYF | TGTGCCAGCAGTGAACAGTTTGGGACTAGCGGGGTGAGGGAGACCCAGTACTTC
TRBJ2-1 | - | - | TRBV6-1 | CASSDLGGPSSNEQFF | TGTGCCAGCAGTGACCTCGGGGGGCCTTCCTCCAATGAGCAGTTCTTC
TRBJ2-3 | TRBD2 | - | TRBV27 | CASSLGSGGSTDTQYF | TGTGCCAGCAGTTTAGGTAGCGGGGGAAGCACAGATACGCAGTATTTT
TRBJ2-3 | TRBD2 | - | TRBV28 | CASSLAGALDTQYF | TGTGCCAGCAGCCTAGCGGGAGCCTTAGATACGCAGTATTTT
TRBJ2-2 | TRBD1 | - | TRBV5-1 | CASSFGQGAGELFF | TGCGCCAGCAGCTTCGGCCAGGGGGCCGGGGAGCTGTTTTTT